These 30 T cell receptor beta chains came from one sample sequenced in a study of CXCR3-negative and CXCR3-positive naive CD8 T cells. Study outcomes and limitations: Naive cells with CXCR3 showed TRB CDR3s that were more hydrophobic than those in CXCR3-negative naive cells.

It was by 5' RACE with UMI labels that the TRB cDNA libraries were prepared. No DNA is given; TCRdb re-called the 5' RACE reads and lists each CDR3 protein once. The table for this sample gives about 98,000 distinct CDR3 sequences. These receptors lack a known antigen. Sequencing was performed on naive CXCR3+ CD8+ T cells from blood. Noted subset: CD45RO-CCR7+CD27+CD95- naive CD8+ T cells expressing CXCR3 (TNR3+). The receptor set was obtained from a human donor in good health. Some clones in this sample may be carry-over from other donors' samples.

V gene TRBV7-8 combines with J gene TRBJ2-1; TCRdb's D call of TRBD1 is untestable without DNA. Looked up from germline, CDR1 is SGHVS and CDR2 is FQNEAQ. There are 14 residues in the CDR3. CDR3 sequence reads: CASSQGGLANEQFF.

The chain has TRBV5-1 and TRBJ1-1; the TCRdb call, TRBD1, lacks DNA for checking. Germline lookup yields CDR1 SGHRS and CDR2 YFSETQ. The CDR3 consists of 13 residues. The CDR3 sequence is CASSTTGNTEAFF. The variable domain in full, completed from reference TRBV5-1 and TRBJ1-1, reads KAGVTQTPRYLIKTRGQQVTLSCSPISGHRSVSWYQQTPGQGLQFLFEYFSETQRNKGNFPGRFSGRQFSNSRSEMNVSTLELGDSALYLCASSTTGNTEAFFGQGTRLTVV.

V gene TRBV6-4 combines with J gene TRBJ1-5; no DNA is available, so the TRBD1 call from TCRdb remains unchecked. The CDR3 contains 17 residues. Germline CDR1 MRHNA, CDR2 SNTAGT. Here the CDR3 reads CARILHCGDRTWQPQHF.

CDR3 in amino acids: CASSVVGPYNEQFF. V and J are TRBV9 and TRBJ2-1. The germline CDR1 and CDR2 sequences are SGDLS and YYNGEE. This CDR3 has 14 residues.

The rearrangement uses TRBV11-2 and TRBJ2-5. This CDR3 has 15 amino acids. Per the germline V gene, CDR1 is SGHAT and CDR2 is FQNNGV. The chain's CDR3 is CASSLDSGYQETQYF.

The rearrangement links TRBV4-3 to TRBJ2-7; TCRdb reports TRBD1, a call that lacks DNA to check it against. Germline lookup yields CDR1 LGHNA and CDR2 YSLEER. The CDR3 length is 16 residues. The CDR3 spells CASSQGLGQGNYEQYF.

The chain joins TRBV20-1 to TRBJ2-1; TCRdb picks TRBD1, but there is no DNA to check that call. Germline values: CDR1 DFQATT, CDR2 SNEGSKA (reference sequence). This CDR3 comprises 15 residues. CDR3 loop: CSARGSHRGFYEQFF.

According to its frequency, this clonotype is medium-sized (0.01 to 0.1%). The chain uses TRBV7-2 and TRBJ2-1; TCRdb selects TRBD1, and the lack of DNA leaves this call unchecked. The CDR3 is 12 residues long. The V gene's germline CDR1 is SGHTA and CDR2 FQGNSA. CDR3 sequence reads: CASSPGTDEQFF.

This chain's CDR3 is CASSPQQGPDNEQFF. The rearrangement uses TRBV2 and TRBJ2-1; no DNA is available, so the TRBD1 call from TCRdb remains unchecked. The CDR3 totals 15 residues. Per germline, CDR1 SNHLY and CDR2 FYNNEI.

The chain combines TRBV6-2 or TRBV6-3 with TRBJ2-7; TCRdb proposes TRBD1, but this gene call is untestable without DNA. The germline CDR1 and CDR2 sequences are MNHEY and SVGEGT. The CDR3 sequence is 13 residues long. The CDR3 is CASTRGLPREQYF.

This chain connects TRBV5-1 to TRBJ2-2. CDR3 length: 12 residues. Germline CDR1 reads SGHRS; CDR2 reads YFSETQ. CDR3: CASSLVRWELFF.

V gene TRBV20-1 combines with J gene TRBJ1-2. CDR1 DFQATT and CDR2 SNEGSKA come from the germline V gene (reference sequence). CDR3 length: 12 amino acids. The CDR3 here is CSARDREVGYTF.

The chain carries TRBV29-1 and TRBJ2-3; TCRdb names TRBD1, which stays unverified in the absence of DNA. Per the germline V gene, CDR1 is SQVTM and CDR2 is ANQGSEA. The CDR3 runs to 15 residues. CDR3 residues: CSVDGIGTKTDKQYF.

V and J are TRBV6-6 and TRBJ2-1; TCRdb's D gene call, TRBD1, goes unchecked for lack of DNA. Germline lookup yields CDR1 MNHNY and CDR2 SVGAGI (reference sequence). CDR3 length: 14 residues. The CDR3 spells CASSPEDRVGEQFF.

This chain connects TRBV9 to TRBJ2-3; TCRdb designates TRBD1, a call that cannot be tested without DNA. The CDR3 runs to 14 residues. Germline V CDR1 and CDR2: SGDLS, YYNGEE. The CDR3: CASSDGQGEDTQYF. The variable domain in full, with the rest retrieved from reference TRBV9 and TRBJ2-3, is DSGVTQTPKHLITATGQRVTLRCSPRSGDLSVYWYQQSLDQGLQFLIQYYNGEERAKGNILERFSAQQFPDLHSELNLSSLELGDSALYFCASSDGQGEDTQYFGPGTRLTVL.

The rearrangement links TRBV6-2 or TRBV6-3 to TRBJ2-1; lacking DNA, the TRBD1 call made by TCRdb goes unchecked. This CDR3 has 15 amino acids. Germline CDR1 reads MNHEY; CDR2 reads SVGEGT. This CDR3 reads CASSYVWPPHNEQFF.

This chain links TRBV11-2 with TRBJ1-1; without DNA, the TCRdb call of TRBD1 cannot be checked. This CDR3 is 15 amino acids long. Germline V gene data show CDR1 as SGHAT and CDR2 as FQNNGV. The CDR3: CASSFGTGGHTEAFF.

The chain is built from TRBV6-2 or TRBV6-3 and TRBJ2-4; TCRdb designates TRBD2, a call that cannot be tested without DNA. Germline V lookup: CDR1 MNHEY, CDR2 SVGEGT. The CDR3 has 15 residues. CDR3 residues: CASSYSRALADIQYF.

The gene calls are TRBV29-1 and TRBJ2-1; TCRdb proposes TRBD1, but this gene call is untestable without DNA. Looked up from germline, CDR1 is SQVTM and CDR2 is ANQGSEA. This CDR3 has 13 amino acids. CDR3 residues: CSVEQGIYNEQFF.

J is TRBJ2-5 and V is TRBV12-3 or TRBV12-4; TCRdb proposes TRBD2, but this gene call is untestable without DNA. This CDR3 spans 14 amino acids. CDR3 in amino acids: CASSPVAGGETQYF.

V and J are TRBV7-9 and TRBJ2-1. This CDR3 region has 12 residues. Germline V gene data show CDR1 as SEHNR and CDR2 as FQNEAQ (reference sequence). CDR3: CASSTDEDEQFF.

V gene TRBV27 combines with J gene TRBJ2-2; TCRdb's D call of TRBD2 is untestable without DNA. This CDR3 comprises 13 residues. Germline V CDR1 and CDR2: MNHEY, SMNVEV (reference sequence). CDR3 loop: CASNSGLTGELFF.

The chain links TRBV28 to TRBJ2-4; without DNA, the TCRdb call of TRBD1 cannot be checked. Germline CDR1 MDHEN, CDR2 SYDVKM. The CDR3 length is 16 residues. The CDR3 sequence: CASSERGLIAKNIQYF.

The chain has TRBV10-3 and TRBJ2-3; TCRdb reports TRBD1, a call that lacks DNA to check it against. Germline CDR1 reads ENHRY; CDR2 reads SYGVKD. The CDR3 covers 16 residues. The CDR3 spells CAISFSGQGRTDTQYF.

The chain joins TRBV27 to TRBJ2-3; as DNA is missing, the TRBD1 call by TCRdb cannot be tested. Germline V gene lookup returns CDR1 MNHEY and CDR2 SMNVEV (reference sequence). This CDR3 spans 13 amino acids. This chain's CDR3 is CASSFIGVDTQYF.

CDR3 region: CASSQEGRSNEKLFF. V and J are TRBV14 and TRBJ1-4; TCRdb's D call, TRBD1, is unchecked because there is no DNA. CDR1 and CDR2 (germline): SGHDN, FVKESK. The CDR3 consists of 15 residues.

The chain has TRBV7-7 and TRBJ1-3. Germline-derived CDR1 and CDR2 are SSHAT and FNYEAQ (reference sequence). CDR3 length: 15 residues. The CDR3 protein is CASSLGPSQGNTIYF.

This sequence joins TRBV7-9 and TRBJ2-5; the TRBD1 assignment by TCRdb is unverifiable without DNA. Per the germline V gene, CDR1 is SEHNR and CDR2 is FQNEAQ (reference sequence). CDR3 size: 11 residues. This chain's CDR3 is CASSRAETQYF.

The chain uses TRBV10-2 and TRBJ1-2; TCRdb's D gene call, TRBD1, goes unchecked for lack of DNA. The CDR3 runs to 13 residues. Germline V gene sequence: CDR1 WSHSY, CDR2 SAAADI. This CDR3 is CASSTGAPYGYTF.

The chain joins TRBV7-2 to TRBJ2-1; the D call of TRBD2 rests on TCRdb alone, since no DNA is present to check it. This CDR3 has 18 amino acids. The germline V gene encodes CDR1 SGHTA and CDR2 FQGNSA. The CDR3 protein is CASSLVGPMAGGRNEQFF.